This T cell receptor beta chain appears in the sequencing data of a study of T cell responses to AZD1222 COVID-19 vaccine. Study conclusions and caveats: Repertoire sampling happened only post peak T cell response. The study reported that nearly half of spike-specific TCRs target unmutated variant regions.

The V end lost 3 bases, the J end lost 2 bases, and 19 bases lay between the germline ends. The CDR3 covers 17 residues. Germline assignment: CDR1 MNHEY and CDR2 SMNVEV (reference sequence). Assay used: immunoSEQ multiplex PCR; TCRdb lists only in-frame clones, some missing. The sample comprises about 77,000 clones, 80% to 95% of which are singletons, and roughly 4.5% rests with the top ten. Remarks on this clone: Its antigen is undetermined.

The genes are TRBV27 and TRBJ1-2, with D uncertain. The clonotype originates from an adult who received the AZD1222 COVID-19 vaccine. Specimen: peripheral blood, collected 28 days after the second AZD1222 dose. The CDR3 protein is CASSFPRPRELNYGYTF. CDR3 in DNA: TGTGCCAGCAGTTTCCCCCGCCCACGGGAATTAAACTATGGCTACACCTTC.